This TCR beta chain was identified in a study of T cells after yellow fever vaccination. Whole-study context: With SMART-Seq v4 Ultra Low Input, the fractions containing low cell numbers were prepared.

Each CDR3 protein gets one entry after TCRdb re-called the 5' RACE reads with MiXCR. The sample has approximately 130,000 distinct CDR3 sequences; roughly 15% are singletons. A remark on this clonotype: Its target is not known.

The CDR3 length is 17 residues. The V gene end was trimmed by 4 bases and the J gene end by 3 bases; junction bases not matched to a gene: 9. Germline lookup yields CDR1 SGHTA and CDR2 FQGNSA. Study-level findings and limits: Some clonotypes, a small share, were shared between CD4 and CD8 compartments. FACS-sorted repertoires could contain abundant clonotypes contaminating from the bulk population.

This clonotype was sampled from a man between 18 and 29 years old who received the YFV17D yellow fever vaccine. The material was CD8+ T cells sorted from PBMCs, obtained 5 days after the yellow fever booster vaccination. The chain has TRBV7-2 and TRBJ1-6; 7 bases map to TRBD1. The DNA for the CDR3 is TGTGCCAGCAGCTCAGAGATTGGACAGGTCTATAATTCACCCCTCCACTTT. As protein: CASSSEIGQVYNSPLHF.